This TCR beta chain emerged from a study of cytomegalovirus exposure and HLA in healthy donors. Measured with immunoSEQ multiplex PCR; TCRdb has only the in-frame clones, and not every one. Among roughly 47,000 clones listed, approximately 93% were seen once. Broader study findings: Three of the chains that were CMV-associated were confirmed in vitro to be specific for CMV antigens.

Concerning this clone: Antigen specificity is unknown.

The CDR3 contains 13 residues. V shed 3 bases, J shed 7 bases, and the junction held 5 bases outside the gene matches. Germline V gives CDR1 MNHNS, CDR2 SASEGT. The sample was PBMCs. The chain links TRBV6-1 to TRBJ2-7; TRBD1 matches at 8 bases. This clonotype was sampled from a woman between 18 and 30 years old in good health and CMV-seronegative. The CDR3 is CASSERRGLEQYF. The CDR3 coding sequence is TGTGCCAGCAGTGAGCGCAGGGGGCTTGAGCAGTACTTC.